Described below is a single T cell receptor (beta chain) sequence and its context. Its target antigen remains unknown. Base-call qualities are not available, and no considerably larger clone is one nucleotide away. This sample is part of a study of blood T cell repertoires in COVID-19 (dated by TCRdb to about 2020). Concerning the study at large: Samples from collaborators originated in the United States, Italy and Spain and spanned both the acute and convalescent phases of COVID-19. Subjects who had been exposed to COVID-19, were actively infected with it, or had recovered from it provided the deeply sampled blood TCRbeta repertoires that made up the dataset. HLA class I and class II types, where available, came from metadata supplied by the sample provider rather than from assay-based typing. Samples came from the ongoing ImmuneRACE study (first 160 participants) plus 1,254 subjects from 6 global collaborators. The repertoires were made available in a free public database intended to serve as a resource for research on the immune response to SARS-CoV-2. The material from the prospective study consisted of cDNA or gDNA derived from T cells, B-cell-depleted T cells, or PBMCs. Nearly every sample came with metadata listing a de-identified subject ID, COVID-19 status, age in years and sex.

What the research found in general, with its limitations: The quantity of clinical and demographic metadata differed by source and by participant and was supplied without curation.

Each collaborating institution followed its own protocols to collect whole blood in K2EDTA tubes. Collaborator samples were shipped for TCRbeta analysis as frozen whole blood, isolated PBMCs, or DNA extracted from either sample type. V sheds 3 bases and J sheds 4 bases, leaving 16 bases between their ends. From a lookup of the germline V gene (reference sequence), CDR1 and CDR2 are DFQATT and SNEGSKA. The cysteine opens and the phenylalanine closes a CDR3 of 14 amino acids. Only the CDR3 region is kept as DNA, spanning 42 bases read in frame from base 1. The immunoSEQ Assay, a bias-controlled multiplex PCR, was used to amplify TCRbeta CDR3 regions from genomic DNA. Turning to the authors' computational methods: The number of nucleated cells in each sample was estimated by amplification of reference gene primers within the assay. To quantify the absolute abundance of each unique TCRbeta CDR3 rearrangement, sequence reads were collapsed and filtered. Productive Simpson clonality was computed per sample as the square root of Simpson's diversity index over productive rearrangements. TCRdb carries this immuneACCESS record with in-frame sequences only. Its versions omit some clonotypes, under half of them owing to an unresolved V gene in the studies checked, with the rest unexplained. V and J calls and clone size follow that table, whereas D and trimming were derived from the DNA. The sample includes roughly 61,000 clones, with 85% to 90% observed a single time. The top ten constitute roughly 4.5% of the sample.

Specimen: peripheral blood. This receptor was obtained from a man aged 40-55 years with active COVID-19. The rearranged segments are TRBV20-1 and TRBJ2-7, with no D gene named confidently. The bases are TGCAGTGCTAGTGTACGGTCTTCGTATTACGAGCAGTACTTC. Translation gives CSASVRSSYYEQYF.